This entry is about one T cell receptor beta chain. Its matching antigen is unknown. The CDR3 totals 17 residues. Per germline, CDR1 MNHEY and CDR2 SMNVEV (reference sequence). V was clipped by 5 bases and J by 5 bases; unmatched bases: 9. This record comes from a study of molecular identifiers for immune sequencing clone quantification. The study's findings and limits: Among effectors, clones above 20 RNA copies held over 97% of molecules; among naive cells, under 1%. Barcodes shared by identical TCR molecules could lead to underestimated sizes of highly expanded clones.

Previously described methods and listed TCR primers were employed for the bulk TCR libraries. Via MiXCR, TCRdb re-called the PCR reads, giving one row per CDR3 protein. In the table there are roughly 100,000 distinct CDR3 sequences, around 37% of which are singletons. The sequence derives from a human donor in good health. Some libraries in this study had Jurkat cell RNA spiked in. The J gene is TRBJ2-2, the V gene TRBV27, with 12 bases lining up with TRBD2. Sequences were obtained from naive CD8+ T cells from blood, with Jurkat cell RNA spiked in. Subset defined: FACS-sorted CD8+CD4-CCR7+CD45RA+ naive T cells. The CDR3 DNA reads TGTGCCAGCAGTGGGGGACCAGGACTAGCGGGGACCGGGGAGCTGTTTTTT. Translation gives CASSGGPGLAGTGELFF.